This T cell receptor (beta chain) was found in a study of shared clonotypes between healthy human individuals. Study conclusions and caveats: Non-shared clonotypes showed lower generation probabilities than clonotypes common to all four donors.

This CDR3 has 12 amino acids. V trimming: 2 bases; J trimming: 6 bases; junction bases outside the gene matches: 4. CDR1 GTSNPN and CDR2 SVGIG come from the germline V gene (reference sequence). Deep level was the assay's run setting. Every subset had its genomic DNA shared out evenly among several immunoSEQ plates. The data were produced by immunoSEQ multiplex PCR, yet TCRdb's version contains in-frame clones alone and is incomplete. The repertoire holds more than 1.2 million clones, 98% to 99% seen once, with around 0.33% in the top ten. Concerning this clone itself: Its target is not known.

The source material was naive CD4+ T cells sorted from blood. Subset indicated: CD45RA+ positively selected. This clonotype was sampled from a man aged 25 to 40 in good health. J is TRBJ2-7 and V is TRBV30; TRBD1 agrees at 7 bases. For the CDR3, the DNA is TGTGCCTGGAGTATGACAGGGCGCGAGCAGTACTTC. It encodes CAWSMTGREQYF.